What follows are 24 T cell receptor beta chains derived from one specimen sequenced in a study of T cell responses to AZD1222 COVID-19 vaccine. The table came from immunoSEQ multiplex PCR; TCRdb's copy has only in-frame clones and leaves some out. This sample has 95,000 to 110,000 clones, with just over 90% found just once. The specimen comprised peripheral blood, sampled 28 days after the second AZD1222 dose. Receptors originate from an adult who received the AZD1222 COVID-19 vaccine.

The rearrangement uses TRBV16 and TRBJ2-2; no clear D gene. CDR3 length: 14 amino acids. Germline V CDR1 and CDR2: KGHSY, FQNENV. Trimming removed 3 bases at V and 1 base at J, with 6 bases between. This chain's CDR3 is CASSHQRNTGELFF. CDR3 nucleotide sequence: TGTGCCAGCAGCCATCAACGGAACACCGGGGAGCTGTTTTTT.

This clone was detected once. The V call is TRBV6-5, the J call TRBJ1-5; D remains unclear. The germline V gene encodes CDR1 MNHEY and CDR2 SVGAGI. This CDR3 region has 13 residues. Trimming left V 11 bases short and J 1 base short, with 12 bases between. The CDR3: CACAEKSNQPQHF. The CDR3 region has the DNA TGTGCCTGCGCCGAGAAGAGCAATCAGCCCCAGCATTTT.

The V call is TRBV18, the J call TRBJ1-1; D is unclear. The germline V and J ends were trimmed by 3 bases and 1 base, with 15 bases remaining between them. Germline assignment: CDR1 KGHSH and CDR2 LQKENI. The CDR3 length is 16 residues. The CDR3 DNA reads TGTGCCAGCTCACCTGCTCAATTCCCAGGGAACACTGAAGCTTTCTTT. This sequence encodes CASSPAQFPGNTEAFF.

The chain joins TRBV7-2 to TRBJ2-7; 8 nucleotides agree with TRBD2. The CDR3 is 16 amino acids. V lost 0 bases and J lost 0; bases outside the gene matches: 4. Germline V gene data show CDR1 as SGHTA and CDR2 as FQGNSA. CDR3 region: CASSLALAVLSYEQYF. The DNA of the CDR3 is TGTGCCAGCAGCTTAGCACTAGCGGTCCTCTCCTACGAGCAGTACTTC.

The J gene is TRBJ2-5, the V gene TRBV29-1; the match to TRBD2 covers 10 bases. With 7 bases clipped from V and 2 bases from J, the junction kept 4 bases outside the gene matches. Looked up from germline, CDR1 is SQVTM and CDR2 is ANQGSEA. The CDR3 extends over 13 amino acids. The chain's CDR3 is CSAVTSGQETQYF. CDR3 nucleotides: TGCAGCGCCGTGACTAGCGGGCAAGAGACCCAGTACTTC.

The chain couples TRBV19 to TRBJ1-5; D call uncertain. The V end was cut by 5 bases, the J end by 0 bases, with 11 bases between. CDR1 is LNHDA, CDR2 SQIVND, per germline (reference sequence). The length of the CDR3 is 15 residues. The CDR3 DNA follows: TGTGCCAGTAGTTCCGGGCCTCATAGCAATCAGCCCCAGCATTTT. Amino acid sequence: CASSSGPHSNQPQHF.

This chain joins TRBV19 and TRBJ1-5; a weak D match, TRBD1 (5 bases). The germline V and J ends were trimmed by 9 bases and 3 bases, with 18 bases remaining between them. The CDR3 loop spans 15 amino acids. Germline V CDR1 and CDR2: LNHDA, SQIVND (reference sequence). CDR3 residues: CASLPYGDYNQPQHF. The CDR3 coding sequence is TGTGCCAGCCTCCCCTACGGGGACTACAATCAGCCCCAGCATTTT.

The V and J genes are TRBV16 and TRBJ2-6, with D possibly called TRBD1 or TRBD2 (5 bases each). V was cut by 0 bases and J by 2 bases, with 11 bases left in between. The CDR3 extends over 17 amino acids. From germline, CDR1 is KGHSY and CDR2 FQNENV. The CDR3 DNA reads as TGTGCCAGCAGCCAATCTTGGGGGTCCGCTGGGGCCAACGTCCTGACTTTC. It translates to CASSQSWGSAGANVLTF. The entire variable domain, with the rest obtained from reference TRBV16 and TRBJ2-6, is as follows: GEEVAQTPKHLVRGEGQKAKLYCAPIKGHSYVFWYQQVLKNEFKFLISFQNENVFDETGMPKERFSAKCLPNSPCSLEIQATKLEDSAVYFCASSQSWGSAGANVLTFGAGSRLTVL.

The gene calls are TRBV28 and TRBJ2-7; weak D call: TRBD2 (7 bases). This CDR3 is 14 amino acids long. Germline CDR1 reads MDHEN; CDR2 reads SYDVKM. V was pared by 6 bases and J by 7 bases, with 19 bases between. The CDR3 sequence is CASSSRGATREQYF. The CDR3 DNA sequence: TGTGCCAGCAGCTCTCGGGGGGCTACGAGAGAGCAGTACTTC.

V is TRBV7-2 and J is TRBJ2-7; 12 positions match TRBD2. The CDR3 length is 15 residues. Germline V gives CDR1 SGHTA, CDR2 FQGNSA. V lost 10 bases and J lost 5; bases outside the gene matches: 12. Written as DNA, the CDR3 is TGTGCCACCATGGGTCAGGGACTAGCGGGTAACGAGCAGTACTTC. This encodes CATMGQGLAGNEQYF.

The chain links TRBV25-1 to TRBJ1-5; 8 bases agree with TRBD1. CDR1 and CDR2 from the germline V gene are MGHDK and SYGVNS. The V segment lost 4 bases and the J segment 3 bases; nucleotides outside the gene matches: 5. The CDR3 loop spans 15 amino acids. The CDR3 sequence is CASSGGQVYNQPQHF. For the CDR3, the DNA is TGTGCCAGCAGTGGGGGACAGGTTTACAATCAGCCCCAGCATTTT.

The chain employs TRBV6-2 or TRBV6-3 and TRBJ1-3; 8 bases are shared with TRBD1. The CDR3 runs to 17 residues. V was clipped by 5 bases and J by 4 bases; unmatched bases: 13. The germline V gene has CDR1 MNHEY and CDR2 SVGEGT. CDR3 residues: CASSLLGTGTIGNTIYF. CDR3 in DNA: TGTGCCAGCAGTCTTCTTGGGACAGGAACGATCGGAAACACCATATATTTT.

CDR3 sequence (DNA): TGTGCACTGAGGGGAAAGCAGCCCCAGCATTTT. Its protein is CALRGKQPQHF. The V gene is TRBV3-1 (or the pseudogene TRBV3-2), the J gene TRBJ1-5, with a tentative D call TRBD1 (5 bases). Germline values: CDR1 LGHDT, CDR2 YNNKEL (reference sequence). This CDR3 has 11 residues.

The chain couples TRBV4-3 to TRBJ2-2, with 7 bases that match TRBD2. The V and J ends lost 1 base and 5 bases, in that order; junction bases with no gene match: 13. Germline-derived CDR1 and CDR2 are LGHNA and YSLEER. This CDR3 spans 18 amino acids. The CDR3 sequence is CASSQVFGGREKTGELFF. The CDR3 region has the DNA TGCGCCAGCAGCCAAGTATTTGGAGGGAGGGAAAAGACCGGGGAGCTGTTTTTT.

This clone occurred a few times. The CDR3 nucleotides are TGTGCCACCAGCAAGGGTAGCGGGAGCTCCTACAATGAGCAGTTCTTC. Translated, it gives CATSKGSGSSYNEQFF. The chain uses TRBV15 and TRBJ2-1, with 9 bases identical to TRBD2. V lost 4 bases to trimming and J lost 0 bases; unmatched junction nucleotides: 4. Germline-derived CDR1 and CDR2 are LNHNV and YYDKDF (reference sequence). The CDR3 is 16 amino acids.

The chain carries TRBV4-1 and TRBJ2-7; TRBD1 matches at 9 bases. The length of the CDR3 is 15 residues. V was clipped by 2 bases and J by 1 base; unmatched bases: 3. Germline loops: CDR1 MGHRA, CDR2 YSYEKL. The CDR3 reads CASSQSGQGSYEQYF. DNA for the CDR3: TGCGCCAGCAGCCAATCGGGACAGGGATCCTACGAGCAGTACTTC.

This clone was seen once. The chain has TRBV19 and TRBJ1-2, with a weak D call TRBD1 (5 bases). The V gene lost 10 bases and the J gene lost 7 bases, with 16 bases spanning the gap. CDR3 length: 12 residues. Germline lookup yields CDR1 LNHDA and CDR2 SQIVND (reference sequence). The CDR3 protein is CATKWRDSGYTF. Written as DNA, the CDR3 is TGTGCCACAAAATGGCGAGACAGTGGCTACACCTTC.

The DNA for the CDR3 is TGTGCCAGCAGTAAGACCTTTAATCAGCCCCAGCATTTT. Amino acids: CASSKTFNQPQHF. The chain carries TRBV6-5 and TRBJ1-5; no clear D. The V gene's germline CDR1 is MNHEY and CDR2 SVGAGI. Trimming cost V 5 bases and J 4 bases, with 9 bases left between them. The CDR3 runs to 13 residues.

The chain links TRBV2 to TRBJ2-3; no definite D call. CDR1 SNHLY and CDR2 FYNNEI come from the germline V gene. Trimming took off 8 bases at V and 2 bases at J, with 8 bases between the two ends. The CDR3 consists of 12 residues. The CDR3 loop is CASGDFTDTQYF. Written as DNA, the CDR3 is TGTGCCAGCGGGGATTTCACAGATACGCAGTATTTT. The whole variable domain, filled in from reference TRBV2 and TRBJ2-3, reads EPEVTQTPSHQVTQMGQEVILRCVPISNHLYFYWYRQILGQKVEFLVSFYNNEISEKSEIFDDQFSVERPDGSNFTLKIRSTKLEDSAMYFCASGDFTDTQYFGPGTRLTVL.

The chain employs TRBV7-2 and TRBJ2-6; D gene unclear. V was trimmed by 5 bases and J by 1 base, leaving 9 bases between them. The CDR3 totals 15 residues. Germline V gene sequence: CDR1 SGHTA, CDR2 FQGNSA. The CDR3 sequence: CASSPRSSGANVLTF. CDR3 nucleotide sequence: TGTGCCAGCAGCCCTAGGAGTTCTGGGGCCAACGTCCTGACTTTC.

V and J are TRBV11-2 and TRBJ1-1; D gene ambiguous. Germline CDR1 is SGHAT and CDR2 is FQNNGV. V lost 4 bases and J 0 bases, leaving 6 bases between the germline ends. This CDR3 region has 13 residues. The CDR3 region is CASSSQVNTEAFF. CDR3 DNA: TGTGCCAGCAGCTCGCAGGTGAACACTGAAGCTTTCTTT. The full variable domain, with the rest looked up from reference TRBV11-2 and TRBJ1-1, is EAGVAQSPRYKIIEKRQSVAFWCNPISGHATLYWYQQILGQGPKLLIQFQNNGVVDDSQLPKDRFSAERLKGVDSTLKIQPAKLEDSAVYLCASSSQVNTEAFFGQGTRLTVV.

The chain is built from TRBV4-1 and TRBJ2-1; perhaps TRBD1 as D (5 bases). Germline V gene sequence: CDR1 MGHRA, CDR2 YSYEKL. V was shortened by 1 base and J by 4 bases, with 14 bases between the two germline ends. The CDR3 is 16 residues long. The CDR3 region has the DNA TGCGCCAGCAGCCAAGTAGTACACAGGTCTTACAATGAGCAGTTCTTC. Its protein is CASSQVVHRSYNEQFF.

The J gene is TRBJ2-7, the V gene TRBV5-1; TRBD2 aligns across 7 bases. Germline loops: CDR1 SGHRS, CDR2 YFSETQ. V shed 5 bases and J 5 bases; nucleotides not matched to a gene: 7. This CDR3 comprises 13 residues. CDR3 sequence: CASRRSGMDEQYF. The DNA of the CDR3 is TGCGCCAGCAGGCGAAGCGGGATGGACGAGCAGTACTTC.

This chain joins TRBV6-2 or TRBV6-3 and TRBJ1-2; 9 bases map to TRBD1. The germline CDR1 and CDR2 sequences are MNHEY and SVGEGT. The J segment lost 4 bases and the V segment lost 1 base, leaving 1 base of the junction unmatched. This CDR3 comprises 14 residues. The CDR3 DNA follows: TGTGCCAGCAGTTACTTGGACAGGGGCTATGGCTACACCTTC. Translation: CASSYLDRGYGYTF.